The 29 T cell receptor beta chains below were found in one sample sequenced in a study of control samples from healthy donors and cancer patients. Generated by immunoSEQ multiplex PCR, the TCRdb table keeps only in-frame clones and is missing some. Here the sample spans about 160,000 clones, 85% to 90% being singletons. Sample: blood. These TCRs come from a man aged 30 to 39 in good health.

The chain couples TRBV7-9 to TRBJ2-7; the D gene could be TRBD1 or TRBD2 (5 bases each). CDR1 and CDR2 (germline): SEHNR, FQNEAQ (reference sequence). This CDR3 region has 14 residues. Trimming removed 5 bases from V and 6 bases from J, with 17 bases in between. The CDR3 here is CASSRDGPSGEQYF. For the CDR3, the DNA is TGTGCCAGCAGCCGGGACGGCCCTTCGGGCGAGCAGTACTTC.

Written as DNA, the CDR3 is TGTGCCAGCAGTTTAGGGGGTGGGCCTGAAGCTTTCTTT. Its translation: CASSLGGGPEAFF. This chain uses TRBV12-3 or TRBV12-4 with TRBJ1-1; no definite D call. The germline V and J ends were trimmed by 1 base and 6 bases, with 9 bases remaining between them. The length of the CDR3 is 13 residues.

The chain combines TRBV6-1 with TRBJ2-1; TRBD2 agrees at 14 bases. CDR3 length: 16 amino acids. Germline V gene lookup returns CDR1 MNHNS and CDR2 SASEGT. V lost 2 bases to trimming and J lost 10 bases; unmatched junction nucleotides: 7. In DNA, the CDR3 is TGTGCCAGCAGTGAATCGGGACTAGCGGGAGCAGGGGAGCAGTTCTTC. This gives the protein CASSESGLAGAGEQFF.

This chain links TRBV20-1 with TRBJ1-1; no clear D. This CDR3 spans 13 amino acids. Per the germline V gene, CDR1 is DFQATT and CDR2 is SNEGSKA (reference sequence). Trimming pared 3 bases from V and 2 bases from J, leaving 10 bases between. This CDR3 reads CSASFSHNTEAFF. The CDR3 DNA is TGCAGTGCTAGTTTCAGTCACAACACTGAAGCTTTCTTT.

This CDR3 reads CASSQEPGLATNEQFF. CDR3 sequence (DNA): TGCGCCAGCAGCCAAGAGCCGGGACTAGCTACCAATGAGCAGTTCTTC. This chain joins TRBV4-3 and TRBJ2-1, with TRBD2 identical over 9 bases. The junction had 6 bases not matched to a gene; V was cut back by 0 bases and J by 6 bases. The germline gives CDR1 LGHNA, CDR2 YSLEER. The CDR3 contains 16 residues.

Remarks on this clone: The conserved phenylalanine or tryptophan normally closing the CDR3 is absent here, so this likely arose from a read error. No DNA is shown, since the ends of the CDR3 on it are uncertain; the CDR3 is the one TCRdb lists. V gene TRBV2 combines with J gene TRBJ1-1. From germline, CDR1 is SNHLY and CDR2 FYNNEI. The CDR3 is 15 amino acids in total, end residues counted. Here the CDR3 reads CASIYKEANPGSFLT.

The table lists this clone with a count of one. The chain couples TRBV5-1 to TRBJ1-2; D gene ambiguous. CDR1 SGHRS and CDR2 YFSETQ come from the germline V gene. Trimming took off 0 bases at V and 0 bases at J, with 6 bases between the two ends. The CDR3 covers 14 residues. DNA of the CDR3: TGCGCCAGCAGCTTGGTGGCGGCTAACTATGGCTACACCTTC. It yields the protein CASSLVAANYGYTF.

The V gene is TRBV6-1, the J gene TRBJ2-3; perhaps TRBD2 as D (7 bases). This CDR3 region has 17 residues. Trimming shortened V by 1 base and J by 0 bases, and 14 bases separated the two germline ends. Germline CDR1 and CDR2: MNHNS and SASEGT. This CDR3 is CASSEVGGAASTDTQYF. As DNA, the CDR3 is TGTGCCAGCAGTGAAGTGGGGGGGGCGGCTAGCACAGATACGCAGTATTTT.

The chain carries TRBV7-2 and TRBJ1-5; the D is unclear. This CDR3 is 13 amino acids long. V gave up 1 base and J gave up 6 bases, with 7 bases separating them. Germline assignment: CDR1 SGHTA and CDR2 FQGNSA. As DNA, the CDR3 is TGTGCCAGCAGCTTAGAGAGGGCTCAGCCCCAGCATTTT. It codes for CASSLERAQPQHF.

The chain joins TRBV5-1 to TRBJ2-5; D uncertain. The CDR3 contains 14 residues. The germline CDR1 and CDR2 sequences are SGHRS and YFSETQ. V was cut by 0 bases and J by 4 bases, with 10 bases left in between. CDR3 coding DNA: TGCGCCAGCAGCTTGGGGCTGCCGGGAGAGACCCAGTACTTC. Amino acids: CASSLGLPGETQYF.

In this sample, this clone turned up a few times. This rearrangement joins TRBV11-2 to TRBJ1-2, with D maybe TRBD1 (6 bases). The V gene lost 0 bases and the J gene lost 5 bases, with 19 bases spanning the gap. Germline V gives CDR1 SGHAT, CDR2 FQNNGV. CDR3 length: 17 amino acids. For the CDR3, the DNA is TGTGCCAGCAGCTTAGATTGGGGGCAGGCGGATATATATGGCTACACCTTC. Protein sequence: CASSLDWGQADIYGYTF.

The chain links TRBV6-2 or TRBV6-3 to TRBJ2-7; 10 bases are a match to TRBD2. The CDR3 is made up of 15 amino acids. Germline assignment: CDR1 MNHEY and CDR2 SVGEGT. Trimming removed 3 bases from V and 6 bases from J; junction bases left unmatched: 8. The CDR3 sequence: CASSYLAGALGEQYF. CDR3 sequence (DNA): TGTGCCAGCAGTTATCTAGCGGGAGCGCTCGGCGAGCAGTACTTC.

The chain carries TRBV12-3 or TRBV12-4 and TRBJ1-2; D is unclear. The CDR3 spans 13 residues. Trimming stripped 3 bases from V and 5 bases from J, with 10 bases between. CDR3 DNA: TGTGCCAGCAGTTTGGCCAGCAGTTATGGCTACACCTTC. The encoded protein is CASSLASSYGYTF.

V gene TRBV19 combines with J gene TRBJ1-1; unclear D gene. The length of the CDR3 is 16 residues. The germline gives CDR1 LNHDA, CDR2 SQIVND (reference sequence). V lost 3 bases, J lost 0 bases, and 14 bases lay in between. The CDR3 reads CASSILSGALNTEAFF. The CDR3 DNA follows: TGTGCCAGTAGTATCCTTTCGGGAGCTCTGAACACTGAAGCTTTCTTT. Complete variable domain (other parts from reference TRBV19 and TRBJ1-1): DGGITQSPKYLFRKEGQNVTLSCEQNLNHDAMYWYRQDPGQGLRLIYYSQIVNDFQKGDIAEGYSVSREKKESFPLTVTSAQKNPTAFYLCASSILSGALNTEAFFGQGTRLTVV.

The chain links TRBV7-9 to TRBJ2-6; 10 nucleotides line up with TRBD2. The CDR3 sequence is 17 residues long. Trimming at V came to 7 bases and at J to 4 bases, leaving 10 bases not matched to a gene. Germline CDR1 SEHNR, CDR2 FQNEAQ (reference sequence). The CDR3: CASITASGSRGANVLTF. In DNA, the CDR3 is TGTGCCAGCATCACAGCTAGCGGGAGTAGGGGGGCCAACGTCCTGACTTTC. The complete variable domain, with remaining parts taken from reference TRBV7-9 and TRBJ2-6, reads DTGVSQNPRHKITKRGQNVTFRCDPISEHNRLYWYRQTLGQGPEFLTYFQNEAQLEKSRLLSDRFSAERPKGSFSTLEIQRTEQGDSAMYLCASITASGSRGANVLTFGAGSRLTVL.

The V gene is TRBV9, the J gene TRBJ1-2, with D uncertain. The CDR3 runs to 13 residues. The V and J ends lost 4 bases and 4 bases respectively, with 11 bases between them. Germline CDR1 SGDLS, CDR2 YYNGEE. CDR3 nucleotide sequence: TGTGCCAGCAGCTCTGACCCGCTCTATGGCTACACCTTC. It translates to CASSSDPLYGYTF.

The CDR3 spells CASTPGRGDQPQHF. The CDR3, as DNA: TGTGCCAGCACCCCTGGTCGTGGGGATCAGCCCCAGCATTTT. V and J are TRBV10-3 and TRBJ1-5, with D hard to call. V shed 10 bases and J shed 5 bases, with 18 bases lying between them. CDR1 and CDR2 from the germline V gene are ENHRY and SYGVKD. The CDR3 contains 14 residues.

The chain combines TRBV28 with TRBJ2-7; D unclear. Per the germline V gene, CDR1 is MDHEN and CDR2 is SYDVKM. The CDR3 has 18 amino acids. Trimming shortened V by 4 bases and J by 1 base, and 23 bases separated the two germline ends. The CDR3 is CASSSPGYRSKSSYEQYF. CDR3 bases: TGTGCCAGCAGTTCTCCCGGGTACCGCAGCAAGTCTTCCTACGAGCAGTACTTC. Combining the CDR3 with reference TRBV28 and TRBJ2-7 gives the whole variable domain DVKVTQSSRYLVKRTGEKVFLECVQDMDHENMFWYRQDPGLGLRLIYFSYDVKMKEKGDIPEGYSVSREKKERFSLILESASTNQTSMYLCASSSPGYRSKSSYEQYFGPGTRLTVT.

This chain links TRBV10-3 with TRBJ1-1, with D maybe TRBD1 (5 bases). This CDR3 spans 14 amino acids. Germline V lookup: CDR1 ENHRY, CDR2 SYGVKD. The ends were cut back, 4 bases at V and 3 bases at J, with 12 bases in the middle. CDR3 bases: TGTGCCATCAGTGGGAACAGGATCTACACTGAAGCTTTCTTT. Translating gives CAISGNRIYTEAFF.

The V and J genes are TRBV4-1 and TRBJ1-4; the D gene is possibly TRBD1 (5 bases). Germline CDR1 reads MGHRA; CDR2 reads YSYEKL. Trimming removed 4 bases at V and 4 bases at J, with 16 bases between. This CDR3 is built from 16 residues. The CDR3 protein is CASSPWGDRYNEKLFF. CDR3 in DNA: TGCGCCAGCAGCCCCTGGGGGGACCGATATAATGAAAAACTGTTTTTT.

With respect to this clone: One junction end disagrees with the germline gene, perhaps due to a read error. Here the CDR3 DNA reads TGTGCCAGCAGTTTAGCGAAGGGACTTGTCACTGAAGCTTTCTTT. Protein sequence: CASSLAKGLVTEAFF. V gene TRBV7-9 combines with J gene TRBJ1-1; TRBD1 might be the D (5 bases). Germline lookup yields CDR1 SEHNR and CDR2 FQNEAQ (reference sequence). The CDR3 length is 15 residues.

The chain couples TRBV25-1 to TRBJ2-1; 10 positions match TRBD2. The trim removed 6 bases at V and 5 bases at J, leaving 10 bases unmatched. The germline V gene encodes CDR1 MGHDK and CDR2 SYGVNS. This CDR3 spans 16 amino acids. This chain's CDR3 is CASSPAGGSPNNEQFF. The CDR3 DNA is TGTGCCAGCAGCCCAGCGGGAGGGTCTCCTAACAATGAGCAGTTCTTC.

The chain recombines TRBV11-2 with TRBJ2-7; D gene uncertain. Germline assignment: CDR1 SGHAT and CDR2 FQNNGV. V was clipped by 4 bases and J by 3 bases, with 4 bases between them. The CDR3 extends over 11 amino acids. The CDR3 sequence: CASSSNYEQYF. The CDR3 bases are TGTGCCAGCAGCTCGAACTACGAGCAGTACTTC.

V gene TRBV19 combines with J gene TRBJ2-7, with 10 bases aligning to TRBD2. Looked up from germline, CDR1 is LNHDA and CDR2 is SQIVND (reference sequence). The V and J ends lost 8 bases and 2 bases, in that order; junction bases with no gene match: 6. The CDR3 runs to 14 residues. In nucleotides, the CDR3 is TGTGCCAGTTCCCTAGCGGGGGCCACCTACGAGCAGTACTTC. Amino acid sequence: CASSLAGATYEQYF. The full variable domain, its missing parts supplied by reference TRBV19 and TRBJ2-7, is DGGITQSPKYLFRKEGQNVTLSCEQNLNHDAMYWYRQDPGQGLRLIYYSQIVNDFQKGDIAEGYSVSREKKESFPLTVTSAQKNPTAFYLCASSLAGATYEQYFGPGTRLTVT.

The chain links TRBV27 to TRBJ1-2; D not certain. The CDR3 is 12 amino acids. V shed 7 bases and J shed 0 bases, with 6 bases lying between them. Germline lookup yields CDR1 MNHEY and CDR2 SMNVEV (reference sequence). The CDR3 bases are TGTGCCAGCAAGAAGCCTAACTATGGCTACACCTTC. Amino acid sequence: CASKKPNYGYTF.

This clone was recorded only once. This same CDR3 is encoded by further DNA sequences in the sample. V and J are TRBV2 and TRBJ1-1; D gene unclear. This CDR3 has 14 residues. V lost 6 bases and J lost 4, with 15 bases in between. The germline V gene encodes CDR1 SNHLY and CDR2 FYNNEI. CDR3 nucleotide sequence: TGTGCCAGCAGCGAGGGAGCGCCGGGCACTGAAGCTTTCTTT. This translates into CASSEGAPGTEAFF.

The chain couples TRBV2 to TRBJ2-3; D gene uncertain. This CDR3 has 11 residues. Trimming left V 11 bases short and J 11 bases short, with 17 bases between. Germline CDR1 reads SNHLY; CDR2 reads FYNNEI. CDR3 in DNA: TGTGCCGGCTCTGAGGTTTGGGAGCAGTATTTT. Encoded protein: CAGSEVWEQYF.

The rearrangement links TRBV14 to TRBJ1-1; D is undetermined. V gave up 4 bases and J gave up 7 bases, with 13 bases separating them. Germline CDR1 and CDR2: SGHDN and FVKESK. The CDR3 loop spans 13 amino acids. CDR3 sequence (DNA): TGTGCCAGCAGCCTCCAAAACGTCGGTGAAGCTTTCTTT. It codes for CASSLQNVGEAFF. The complete variable domain, with remaining parts taken from reference TRBV14 and TRBJ1-1, reads EAGVTQFPSHSVIEKGQTVTLRCDPISGHDNLYWYRRVMGKEIKFLLHFVKESKQDESGMPNNRFLAERTGGTYSTLKVQPAELEDSGVYFCASSLQNVGEAFFGQGTRLTVV.

The CDR3 coding sequence is TGTGCCAGCAGCCCCTTCGGCCCCAGCGGGAGGTCGTACGAGCAGTACTTC. Its translation: CASSPFGPSGRSYEQYF. V usage is TRBV5-4 and J usage is TRBJ2-7; 9 nucleotides align to TRBD2. The germline V gene has CDR1 SGHNT and CDR2 YYREEE (reference sequence). V lost 4 bases and J lost 4; bases outside the gene matches: 15. This CDR3 has 17 amino acids.